The rows below give T cell receptor beta chains drawn from one sample of a study of human T cells and chemical hapten exposure. MiXCR, applied by TCRdb to the RACE reads, yields one record per CDR3 protein. There are roughly 380,000 distinct CDR3 sequences in the sample; approximately 4.4% occur only once, and around 2% lies in the top ten. The specimen comprised whole blood, sampled in connection with sensitization to the hapten diphenylcyclopropenone (DPC). These TCRs come from a woman aged 45-65 years with alopecia areata. Some clones in this sample may be carry-over from other donors' samples. CDR3s include the opening cysteine and the closing phenylalanine or tryptophan. D genes are given only for firm matches. A clone size is listed for some rows: how often the clone was seen (once, few, many), or a class if it is expanded.

v_call: TRBV5-1
d_call: -
j_call: TRBJ2-3
clone_size: few
cdr3_nt: TGCGCCAGCAGCTTACAGGAATCTAGCACAGATACGCAGTATTTT
cdr3_aa: CASSLQESSTDTQYF

v_call: TRBV30
d_call: -
j_call: TRBJ2-7
clone_size: -
cdr3_nt: TGTGCCTGGAGTCCCGGACCCCCGGTCGGCTACGAGCAGTACTTC
cdr3_aa: CAWSPGPPVGYEQYF

v_call: TRBV2
d_call: -
j_call: TRBJ2-3
clone_size: -
cdr3_nt: TGTGCCAGCAGTGAAGTGAGGGGGGATACGCAGTATTTT
cdr3_aa: CASSEVRGDTQYF

v_call: TRBV5-1
d_call: -
j_call: TRBJ1-1
clone_size: many
cdr3_nt: TGCGCCAGCAGCCCCGGGGGACGGTTAGTTGAAGCTTTCTTT
cdr3_aa: CASSPGGRLVEAFF

v_call: TRBV4-1
d_call: -
j_call: TRBJ1-2
clone_size: -
cdr3_nt: TGCGCCAGCAGCCAAGCAGATAACTATGGCTACACCTTC
cdr3_aa: CASSQADNYGYTF

v_call: TRBV5-1
d_call: -
j_call: TRBJ2-1
clone_size: many
cdr3_nt: TGCGCCAGCAGCTTGGAGGTAGGGAGGCGGGTTGATGAGCAGTTCTTC
cdr3_aa: CASSLEVGRRVDEQFF

v_call: TRBV29-1
d_call: TRBD1
j_call: TRBJ1-2
clone_size: many
cdr3_nt: TGCAGCGTTGAAGACCCCAGGGGGGACTATGGCTACACCTTC
cdr3_aa: CSVEDPRGDYGYTF

v_call: TRBV4-1
d_call: -
j_call: TRBJ1-2
clone_size: -
cdr3_nt: TGCGCCAGCAGCCAAGACGGCAGCATCCTTAGGCATGGCTACACCTTC
cdr3_aa: CASSQDGSILRHGYTF

v_call: TRBV6-2/TRBV6-3
d_call: -
j_call: TRBJ2-3
clone_size: many
cdr3_nt: TGTGCCAGCAGTCAAGTCCTCACAGATACGCAGTATTTT
cdr3_aa: CASSQVLTDTQYF

v_call: TRBV2
d_call: -
j_call: TRBJ2-3
clone_size: -
cdr3_nt: TGTGCCAGCAGTGAAGACTATAGGGCTGGAGATACGCAGTATTTT
cdr3_aa: CASSEDYRAGDTQYF

v_call: TRBV7-2
d_call: -
j_call: TRBJ2-2
clone_size: few
cdr3_nt: TGTGCCAGCAGCCCCTTTCCCGGGGAGCTGTTTTTT
cdr3_aa: CASSPFPGELFF

v_call: TRBV27
d_call: -
j_call: TRBJ2-1
clone_size: many
cdr3_nt: TGTGCCAGCAGTTTATCGTTTGTTTCAGGGGCCTACAATGAGCAGTTCTTC
cdr3_aa: CASSLSFVSGAYNEQFF

v_call: TRBV7-9
d_call: TRBD1
j_call: TRBJ2-5
clone_size: many
cdr3_nt: TGTGCCAGCAGCCCGGGACAGGGTTTGATGGAGACCCAGTACTTC
cdr3_aa: CASSPGQGLMETQYF

v_call: TRBV30
d_call: -
j_call: TRBJ1-1
clone_size: few
cdr3_nt: TGTGCCTGGAGTGTACGGATCAGCCAGAACACTGAAGCTTTCTTT
cdr3_aa: CAWSVRISQNTEAFF

v_call: TRBV20-1
d_call: TRBD2
j_call: TRBJ2-1
clone_size: -
cdr3_nt: TGCAGTGCGGTACTAGCGAACTACAATGAGCAGTTCTTC
cdr3_aa: CSAVLANYNEQFF

v_call: TRBV2
d_call: -
j_call: TRBJ1-5
clone_size: many
cdr3_nt: TGTGCCAGCACTGGGCAGTCCAATCAGCCCCAGCATTTT
cdr3_aa: CASTGQSNQPQHF

v_call: TRBV9
d_call: -
j_call: TRBJ1-1
clone_size: -
cdr3_nt: TGTGCCAGCAGCGTAGAAGTGAGTACTGAAGCTTTCTTT
cdr3_aa: CASSVEVSTEAFF

v_call: TRBV5-1
d_call: -
j_call: TRBJ2-5
clone_size: many
cdr3_nt: TGCGCCAGCAAGGATGGGATGGAAGAGACCCAGTACTTC
cdr3_aa: CASKDGMEETQYF

v_call: TRBV12-3/TRBV12-4
d_call: -
j_call: TRBJ1-2
clone_size: many
cdr3_nt: TGTGCCAGCAGTTTTAATGGCAAGTATGGCTACACCTTC
cdr3_aa: CASSFNGKYGYTF

v_call: TRBV14
d_call: -
j_call: TRBJ2-3
clone_size: many
cdr3_nt: TGTGCCAGCAGCCAAGATCCCACAGATACGCAGTATTTT
cdr3_aa: CASSQDPTDTQYF

v_call: TRBV6-1
d_call: -
j_call: TRBJ2-7
clone_size: many
cdr3_nt: TGTGCCAGCACCCACGGGGGAGGTCAGGGCGAGCAGTACTTC
cdr3_aa: CASTHGGGQGEQYF

v_call: TRBV12-3/TRBV12-4
d_call: TRBD1
j_call: TRBJ2-7
clone_size: many
cdr3_nt: TGTGCCAGCAGCTTGGCGGGACAGGGGACGTCCTACGAGCAGTACTTC
cdr3_aa: CASSLAGQGTSYEQYF

v_call: TRBV7-9
d_call: -
j_call: TRBJ2-7
clone_size: -
cdr3_nt: TGTGCCAGCAGTTCCCCAGAGACAGGAGTCTCCTACGAGCAGTACTTC
cdr3_aa: CASSSPETGVSYEQYF

v_call: TRBV12-3/TRBV12-4
d_call: -
j_call: TRBJ2-6
clone_size: -
cdr3_nt: TGTGCCAGCAGCCCACAAATCTCTGGGGCCAACGTCCTGACTTTC
cdr3_aa: CASSPQISGANVLTF

v_call: TRBV12-3/TRBV12-4
d_call: -
j_call: TRBJ1-2
clone_size: -
cdr3_nt: TGTGCCAGCACCCACGAAGCCGCCCGTTCAGGCTACACCTTC
cdr3_aa: CASTHEAARSGYTF

v_call: TRBV7-9
d_call: -
j_call: TRBJ2-7
clone_size: few
cdr3_nt: TGTGCCAGCAGCCGGGGGGCAGAATCCTACGAGCAGTACTTC
cdr3_aa: CASSRGAESYEQYF

v_call: TRBV7-2
d_call: -
j_call: TRBJ2-3
clone_size: few
cdr3_nt: TGTGCCAGCAGCTTAGGGGCGGGGACTCCGCTATATTTT
cdr3_aa: CASSLGAGTPLYF

v_call: TRBV28
d_call: TRBD1
j_call: TRBJ2-3
clone_size: -
cdr3_nt: TGTGCCAGCAGTTTTGGACAGGGGGGGACAGATACGCAGTATTTT
cdr3_aa: CASSFGQGGTDTQYF

v_call: TRBV4-3
d_call: -
j_call: TRBJ1-6
clone_size: many
cdr3_nt: TGCGCCAGCAGCCAAGTGGAAGGCCAGGGAGTCTCACCCCTCCACTTT
cdr3_aa: CASSQVEGQGVSPLHF

v_call: TRBV7-3
d_call: -
j_call: TRBJ2-5
clone_size: many
cdr3_nt: TGTGCCAGCAGCTTAAACCCCGCCGGTGAGACCCAGTACTTC
cdr3_aa: CASSLNPAGETQYF

v_call: TRBV5-6
d_call: -
j_call: TRBJ2-4
clone_size: many
cdr3_nt: TGTGCCAGCAGCTTAAGTGATAACATTCAGTACTTC
cdr3_aa: CASSLSDNIQYF

v_call: TRBV12-3/TRBV12-4
d_call: TRBD1
j_call: TRBJ1-3
clone_size: many
cdr3_nt: TGTGCCAGCAATAAACGTACAGGGGGCTCTGGAAACACCATATATTTT
cdr3_aa: CASNKRTGGSGNTIYF

v_call: TRBV11-3
d_call: -
j_call: TRBJ2-7
clone_size: -
cdr3_nt: TGTGCCAGCAGCTTGGGGATGGAGGAGCAGTACTTC
cdr3_aa: CASSLGMEEQYF

v_call: TRBV5-1
d_call: -
j_call: TRBJ2-3
clone_size: many
cdr3_nt: TGCGCCAGCAGCTTGCGTCTACAGAATTCAGATACGCAGTATTTT
cdr3_aa: CASSLRLQNSDTQYF

v_call: TRBV7-3
d_call: -
j_call: TRBJ2-6
clone_size: many
cdr3_nt: TGTGCCAGCAGCTTATTTCCCGTCGGGACTGGGGCCAACGTCCTGACTTTC
cdr3_aa: CASSLFPVGTGANVLTF

v_call: TRBV7-2
d_call: TRBD1
j_call: TRBJ2-5
clone_size: many
cdr3_nt: TGTGCCAGCAGCCCAACAGGGACAGGGTCGGAGACCCAGTACTTC
cdr3_aa: CASSPTGTGSETQYF

v_call: TRBV9
d_call: TRBD2
j_call: TRBJ2-3
clone_size: many
cdr3_nt: TGTGCCAGCAGCTTTTCGACTAGCGGGAGGGATACGCAGTATTTT
cdr3_aa: CASSFSTSGRDTQYF

v_call: TRBV12-3/TRBV12-4
d_call: TRBD2
j_call: TRBJ2-1
clone_size: few
cdr3_nt: TGTACCAGCCATTACAGCGGGGGCCTCTACAATGAGCAGTTCTTC
cdr3_aa: CTSHYSGGLYNEQFF

v_call: TRBV3-1
d_call: -
j_call: TRBJ1-5
clone_size: many
cdr3_nt: TGTGCCAGCAGCCAAGAGCGCAATCAGCCCCAGCATTTT
cdr3_aa: CASSQERNQPQHF

v_call: TRBV20-1
d_call: -
j_call: TRBJ1-5
clone_size: many
cdr3_nt: TGCAGTGCTATACGTAGTTATAGCAATCAGCCCCAGCATTTT
cdr3_aa: CSAIRSYSNQPQHF

v_call: TRBV5-6
d_call: -
j_call: TRBJ2-2
clone_size: few
cdr3_nt: TGTGCCAGCAGCCCTATGGGCGGGGAGCTGTTTTTT
cdr3_aa: CASSPMGGELFF

v_call: TRBV27
d_call: TRBD1
j_call: TRBJ2-1
clone_size: -
cdr3_nt: TGTGCCAGCAGTGCCCGAACAGGGGGCCCGAATGAGCAGTTCTTC
cdr3_aa: CASSARTGGPNEQFF

v_call: TRBV6-2/TRBV6-3
d_call: -
j_call: TRBJ2-7
clone_size: many
cdr3_nt: TGTGCCAGCAGTTGGGGCAGTTCCTACGAGCAGTACTTC
cdr3_aa: CASSWGSSYEQYF

v_call: TRBV2
d_call: TRBD1
j_call: TRBJ2-3
clone_size: few
cdr3_nt: TGTGCCAGCAGTGCAGCAGGGGGTTCCTCCACAGATACGCAGTATTTT
cdr3_aa: CASSAAGGSSTDTQYF

v_call: TRBV10-3
d_call: -
j_call: TRBJ1-1
clone_size: few
cdr3_nt: TGTGCCATCAGTGAGTCGGGGGTGAACACTGAAGCTTTCTTT
cdr3_aa: CAISESGVNTEAFF

v_call: TRBV12-3/TRBV12-4
d_call: -
j_call: TRBJ2-3
clone_size: many
cdr3_nt: TGTGCCAGCCTTTGGGCCTCGGGCACAGATACGCAGTATTTT
cdr3_aa: CASLWASGTDTQYF

v_call: TRBV20-1
d_call: -
j_call: TRBJ1-1
clone_size: many
cdr3_nt: TGCAGTGCTAGAGATCTTTGGGTGGAGAACACTGAAGCTTTCTTT
cdr3_aa: CSARDLWVENTEAFF

v_call: TRBV19
d_call: TRBD2
j_call: TRBJ2-4
clone_size: few
cdr3_nt: TGTGCCAGTAGTATAGCGCTAGCGGGGCCCAAAAACATTCAGTACTTC
cdr3_aa: CASSIALAGPKNIQYF

v_call: TRBV12-3/TRBV12-4
d_call: TRBD1
j_call: TRBJ1-5
clone_size: many
cdr3_nt: TGTGCCAGCAGTGCTCAGGGGGGGGTCCGCAATCAGCCCCAGCATTTT
cdr3_aa: CASSAQGGVRNQPQHF

v_call: TRBV7-8
d_call: TRBD1
j_call: TRBJ2-5
clone_size: few
cdr3_nt: TGTGCCAGCAGCCAGATGCTGGGACAGGGGCCGAAGACCCAGTACTTC
cdr3_aa: CASSQMLGQGPKTQYF

v_call: TRBV28
d_call: TRBD2
j_call: TRBJ2-2
clone_size: few
cdr3_nt: TGTGCCAGCAGTATAAACCTTAGCGGGAGGGGAGACACCGGGGAGCTGTTTTTT
cdr3_aa: CASSINLSGRGDTGELFF

v_call: TRBV4-2
d_call: -
j_call: TRBJ2-1
clone_size: few
cdr3_nt: TGTGCCAGCAGCCAAGATAGGTCCTACAATGAGCAGTTCTTC
cdr3_aa: CASSQDRSYNEQFF

v_call: TRBV29-1
d_call: TRBD1
j_call: TRBJ2-7
clone_size: few
cdr3_nt: TGCAGCGTTGAGGGACAGGGGGCCTGGGAGCAGTACTTC
cdr3_aa: CSVEGQGAWEQYF